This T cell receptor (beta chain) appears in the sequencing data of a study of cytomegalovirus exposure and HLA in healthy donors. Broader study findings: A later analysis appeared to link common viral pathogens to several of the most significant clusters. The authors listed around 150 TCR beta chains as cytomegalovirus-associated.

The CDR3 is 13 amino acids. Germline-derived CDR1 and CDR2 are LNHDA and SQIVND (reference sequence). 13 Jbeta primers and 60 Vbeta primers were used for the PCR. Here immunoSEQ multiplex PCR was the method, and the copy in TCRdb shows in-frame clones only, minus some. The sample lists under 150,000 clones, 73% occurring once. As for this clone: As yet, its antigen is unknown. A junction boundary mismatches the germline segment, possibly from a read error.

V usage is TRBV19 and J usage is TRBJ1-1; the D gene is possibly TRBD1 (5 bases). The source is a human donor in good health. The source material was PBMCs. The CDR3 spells CATLGHTNTEPFF. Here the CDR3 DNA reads TGTGCCACCCTGGGGCACACGAACACTGAACCTTTCTTT.